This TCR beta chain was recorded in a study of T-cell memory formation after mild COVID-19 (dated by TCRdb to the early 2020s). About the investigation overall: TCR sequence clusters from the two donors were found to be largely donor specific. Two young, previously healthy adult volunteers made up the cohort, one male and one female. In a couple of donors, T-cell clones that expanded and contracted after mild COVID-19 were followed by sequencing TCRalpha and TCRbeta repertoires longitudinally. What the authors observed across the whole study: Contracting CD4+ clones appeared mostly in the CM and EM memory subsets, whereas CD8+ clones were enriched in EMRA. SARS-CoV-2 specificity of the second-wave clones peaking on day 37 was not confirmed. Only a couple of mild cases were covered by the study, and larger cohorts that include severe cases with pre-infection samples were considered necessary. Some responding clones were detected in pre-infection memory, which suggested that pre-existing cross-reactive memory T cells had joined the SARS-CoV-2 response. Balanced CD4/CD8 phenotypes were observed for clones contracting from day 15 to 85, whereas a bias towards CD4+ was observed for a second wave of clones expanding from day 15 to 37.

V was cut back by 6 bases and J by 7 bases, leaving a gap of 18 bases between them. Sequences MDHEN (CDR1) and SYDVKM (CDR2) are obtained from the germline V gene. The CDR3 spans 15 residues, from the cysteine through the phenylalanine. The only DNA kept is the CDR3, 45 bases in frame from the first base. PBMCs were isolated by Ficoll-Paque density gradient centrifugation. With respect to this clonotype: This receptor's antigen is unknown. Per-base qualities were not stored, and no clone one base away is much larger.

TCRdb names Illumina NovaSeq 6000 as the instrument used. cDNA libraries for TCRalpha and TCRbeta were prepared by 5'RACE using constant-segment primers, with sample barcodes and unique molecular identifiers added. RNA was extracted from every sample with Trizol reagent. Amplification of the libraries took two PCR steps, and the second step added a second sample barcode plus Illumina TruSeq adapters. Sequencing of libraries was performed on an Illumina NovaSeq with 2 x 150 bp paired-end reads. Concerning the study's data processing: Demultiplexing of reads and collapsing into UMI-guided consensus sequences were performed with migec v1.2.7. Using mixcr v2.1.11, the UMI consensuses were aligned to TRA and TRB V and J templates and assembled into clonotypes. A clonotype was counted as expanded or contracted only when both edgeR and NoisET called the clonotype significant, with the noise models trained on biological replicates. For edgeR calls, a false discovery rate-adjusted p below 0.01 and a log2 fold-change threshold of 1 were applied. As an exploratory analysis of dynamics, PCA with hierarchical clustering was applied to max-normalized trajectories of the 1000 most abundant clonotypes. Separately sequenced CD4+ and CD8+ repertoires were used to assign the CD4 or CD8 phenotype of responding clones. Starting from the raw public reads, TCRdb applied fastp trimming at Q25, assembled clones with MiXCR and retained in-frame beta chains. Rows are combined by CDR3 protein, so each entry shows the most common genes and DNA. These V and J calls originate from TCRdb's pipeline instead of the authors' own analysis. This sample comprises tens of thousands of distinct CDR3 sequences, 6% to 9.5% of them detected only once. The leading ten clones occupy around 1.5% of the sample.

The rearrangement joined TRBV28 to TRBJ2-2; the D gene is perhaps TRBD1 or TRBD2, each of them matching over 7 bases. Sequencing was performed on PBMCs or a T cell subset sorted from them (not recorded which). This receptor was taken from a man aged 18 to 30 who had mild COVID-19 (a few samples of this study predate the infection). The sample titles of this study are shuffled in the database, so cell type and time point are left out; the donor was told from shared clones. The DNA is TGTGCCAGCAGCAGGGGGGGGTTTCCAGGCGGGGAGCTGTTTTTT. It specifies CASSRGGFPGGELFF.